This entry lists 20 T cell receptor beta chains sequenced from one sample in a study of human T cells and chemical hapten exposure. Time point described: healthy volunteer bleed at 6 weeks. Unfractionated whole blood yielded the extracted total RNA. Using its own MiXCR run on the RACE reads, TCRdb lists one record per CDR3 protein. The table includes some 40,000 distinct CDR3 sequences, around 4% detected once. The sequencing sample was made of whole blood. These receptors were collected from a human donor in good health. Some clones in this sample may be carry-over from other donors' samples.

This clonotype was observed at least ten times. The chain links TRBV9 to TRBJ1-2, with 7 nucleotides matching TRBD1. Germline V lookup: CDR1 SGDLS, CDR2 YYNGEE. Losses at the gene ends were 7 bases for V and 5 bases for J; bases not matched to a gene: 5. This CDR3 comprises 12 residues. The CDR3, as DNA: TGTGCCAGCTCCACAGGGGAGTATGGCTACACCTTC. Protein product: CASSTGEYGYTF.

This clonotype was detected many times. The rearrangement uses TRBV7-9 and TRBJ2-3; TRBD1 agrees at 8 bases. The CDR3 consists of 14 residues. From germline, CDR1 is SEHNR and CDR2 FQNEAQ (reference sequence). After removal of 5 bases from V and 1 base from J, the junction contained 2 bases not matched to a gene. CDR3 in DNA: TGTGCCAGCAGCGTGGACAGGGGCACAGATACGCAGTATTTT. This sequence encodes CASSVDRGTDTQYF.

This clonotype was counted at least ten times. The chain couples TRBV7-6 to TRBJ2-3; D ambiguous. Germline lookup yields CDR1 SGHVS and CDR2 FNYEAQ. This CDR3 has 13 amino acids. V lost 0 bases and J 3 bases, leaving 4 bases between the germline ends. The CDR3 loop is CASSLAQTDTQYF. CDR3 DNA sequence: TGTGCCAGCAGCTTAGCCCAAACAGATACGCAGTATTTT.

With respect to this clonotype: Just one base apart from a much larger clone, this may be a read error. The V gene is TRBV28, the J gene TRBJ2-7; D gene unclear. There are 11 residues in the CDR3. Per germline, CDR1 MDHEN and CDR2 SYDVKM. The CDR3 protein is CASTSAYELYF. The CDR3 DNA sequence: TGTGCCAGCACTTCGGCGTACGAGCTGTACTTC.

This clonotype was recorded many times. CDR3 amino acids: CSVPREATSYNEQFF. CDR3 bases: TGCAGCGTTCCGCGGGAGGCTACCTCCTACAATGAGCAGTTCTTC. This chain uses TRBV29-1 with TRBJ2-1, with 8 bases aligning to TRBD2. The CDR3 length is 15 residues. CDR1 is SQVTM, CDR2 ANQGSEA, per germline. The ends lost 5 bases at V and 0 bases at J; junction bases unmatched: 6.

The sample holds many counts of this clonotype. The chain links TRBV5-1 to TRBJ1-6; no firm D call. Looked up from germline, CDR1 is SGHRS and CDR2 is YFSETQ. The CDR3 length is 14 residues. The germline V and J ends were trimmed by 2 bases and 8 bases, with 11 bases remaining between them. The CDR3 region has the DNA TGCGCCAGCAGCTTTAAACTGATGGATTCACCCCTCCACTTT. Protein: CASSFKLMDSPLHF.

Many counts were recorded for this clonotype. The chain uses TRBV28 and TRBJ2-7, with TRBD2 matching 10 bases. The CDR3 sequence is 17 residues long. Per the germline V gene, CDR1 is MDHEN and CDR2 is SYDVKM. Losses at the gene ends were 5 bases for V and 7 bases for J; bases not matched to a gene: 17. CDR3 DNA: TGTGCCAGCAGTGGAGGACTAGCGGCTCCTACGTTGAGGGAGCAGTACTTC. Translation gives CASSGGLAAPTLREQYF.

This clonotype was recorded many times. The chain combines TRBV28 with TRBJ2-3; the D is unclear. CDR3 length: 12 amino acids. V gave up 10 bases and J gave up 5 bases, with 13 bases separating them. Germline loops: CDR1 MDHEN, CDR2 SYDVKM. The CDR3 sequence is CATSLRVDTQYF. CDR3 nucleotides: TGTGCCACAAGTTTACGGGTAGATACGCAGTATTTT.

This clonotype came up many times. This chain joins TRBV7-9 and TRBJ2-7; D remains unclear. The CDR3 spans 11 residues. CDR1 and CDR2 (germline): SEHNR, FQNEAQ (reference sequence). V dropped 4 bases and J dropped 6 bases, with 7 bases sitting between them. CDR3 DNA sequence: TGTGCCAGCAGCTCCCTCTCCGAGCAGTACTTC. Amino acid sequence: CASSSLSEQYF. The variable domain in full, with the rest retrieved from reference TRBV7-9 and TRBJ2-7, is DTGVSQNPRHKITKRGQNVTFRCDPISEHNRLYWYRQTLGQGPEFLTYFQNEAQLEKSRLLSDRFSAERPKGSFSTLEIQRTEQGDSAMYLCASSSLSEQYFGPGTRLTVT.

The genes are TRBV28 and TRBJ2-3; 8 nucleotides agree with TRBD2. The V and J ends lost 7 bases and 4 bases, in that order; junction bases with no gene match: 10. This CDR3 is 15 amino acids long. Germline-derived CDR1 and CDR2 are MDHEN and SYDVKM. The CDR3 sequence is CASMSSREAADTQYF. The CDR3 region has the DNA TGTGCCAGCATGTCGTCGCGGGAGGCTGCAGATACGCAGTATTTT. Using reference TRBV28 and TRBJ2-3 for the parts outside the CDR3, the full variable domain is DVKVTQSSRYLVKRTGEKVFLECVQDMDHENMFWYRQDPGLGLRLIYFSYDVKMKEKGDIPEGYSVSREKKERFSLILESASTNQTSMYLCASMSSREAADTQYFGPGTRLTVL.

The chain uses TRBV11-2 and TRBJ2-7; D is ambiguous. V dropped 0 bases and J dropped 3 bases, with 12 bases sitting between them. This CDR3 is built from 15 residues. Germline V gene sequence: CDR1 SGHAT, CDR2 FQNNGV. The CDR3 nucleotides are TGTGCCAGCAGCTTAGATCGACACCCGAGCTACGAGCAGTACTTC. Its protein product is CASSLDRHPSYEQYF.

This clonotype showed up many times. The gene calls are TRBV5-8 and TRBJ2-3; D is unresolved. The CDR3 contains 15 residues. The germline CDR1 and CDR2 sequences are SGHTS and YDEGEE. The germline V and J ends were trimmed by 3 bases and 0 bases, with 11 bases remaining between them. The CDR3 nucleotides read TGTGCCAGCAGCTCTTGGATGACTAGCACAGATACGCAGTATTTT. This codes for CASSSWMTSTDTQYF.

This clonotype occurred once. Being one base from a much bigger clone, this may be a read error. CDR3 sequence (DNA): TGTGCCAGTAGTATGAGGGGAGTGGGGACTGGGTATTTT. This gives the protein CASSMRGVGTGYF. The chain carries TRBV19 and TRBJ2-3, with D perhaps TRBD2 (6 bases). This CDR3 comprises 13 residues. The V end was cut by 3 bases, the J end by 14 bases, with 18 bases between. Germline CDR1 LNHDA, CDR2 SQIVND (reference sequence).

At least ten counts were recorded for this clonotype. V gene TRBV20-1 combines with J gene TRBJ2-3; D is uncertain. The length of the CDR3 is 13 residues. With 5 bases removed from V and 0 bases from J, the gap between germline ends came to 9 bases. The germline gives CDR1 DFQATT, CDR2 SNEGSKA (reference sequence). The CDR3 reads CSAPRPSTDTQYF. As DNA, the CDR3 is TGCAGTGCTCCGCGACCTAGCACAGATACGCAGTATTTT.

This clonotype has at least ten counts. This chain links TRBV7-8 with TRBJ2-3, with a possible D match to TRBD2 (6 bases). Germline CDR1 is SGHVS and CDR2 is FQNEAQ. The CDR3 extends over 15 amino acids. The V and J ends lost 4 bases and 2 bases respectively, with 13 bases between them. The CDR3 region has the DNA TGTGCCAGCAGCTCCTACAGCGGGCACACAGATACGCAGTATTTT. Translated: CASSSYSGHTDTQYF.

The gene calls are TRBV5-1 and TRBJ2-7; D is uncertain. Trimming removed 7 bases at V and 4 bases at J, with 6 bases between. Germline CDR1 reads SGHRS; CDR2 reads YFSETQ. This CDR3 is built from 10 residues. In DNA, the CDR3 is TGCGCCAGCTTCCAGTACGAGCAGTACTTC. As protein: CASFQYEQYF.

This clonotype was seen a few times. This sequence joins TRBV18 and TRBJ2-7; possibly TRBD1 for D (5 bases). Germline V gene lookup returns CDR1 KGHSH and CDR2 LQKENI. V lost 3 bases to trimming and J lost 2 bases, with 11 bases between them. The CDR3 covers 14 residues. CDR3 nucleotides: TGTGCCAGCTCACCGCGACAGACCCCCTACGAGCAGTACTTC. Residues: CASSPRQTPYEQYF.

In this sample, this clonotype turned up many times. The chain is built from TRBV29-1 and TRBJ2-5, with D unclear. The ends were cut back, 1 base at V and 4 bases at J, with 13 bases in the middle. CDR1 SQVTM and CDR2 ANQGSEA come from the germline V gene. The CDR3 has 14 amino acids. The CDR3 sequence is CSVEGQMGAETQYF. CDR3 DNA: TGCAGCGTTGAAGGGCAAATGGGCGCAGAGACCCAGTACTTC.

This clonotype was seen repeatedly, ten times or more. V gene TRBV12-3 or TRBV12-4 combines with J gene TRBJ2-1; D gene ambiguous. This CDR3 has 12 amino acids. Trimming left V 6 bases short and J 11 bases short, with 14 bases between. This CDR3 is CASSHPSDQQFF. CDR3 nucleotide sequence: TGTGCCAGCAGCCACCCTTCGGACCAGCAGTTCTTC.

This clonotype showed up many times. The V gene is TRBV6-4, the J gene TRBJ1-6; D gene ambiguous. Trimming pared 3 bases from V and 7 bases from J, leaving 10 bases between. The CDR3 contains 14 residues. Germline lookup yields CDR1 MRHNA and CDR2 SNTAGT. The CDR3 sequence is CASSDGQENSPLHF. The CDR3 region has the DNA TGTGCCAGCAGTGATGGGCAGGAGAATTCACCCCTCCACTTT.